This is a list of T cell receptor beta chains from one sample in a study of blood T cell repertoires in COVID-19. Sequenced by immunoSEQ multiplex PCR; TCRdb stores in-frame clones only, minus some. Among 65,000 to 85,000 clones listed, 85% to 90% were seen once. The material sequenced was peripheral blood. Receptor source: a human donor in a cohort sampled during active COVID-19. Both conserved end residues are part of each CDR3. The D gene is left open where the match is weak. Only part of the rows carry a size: once, few, many, or a class if the clone is expanded.

d_gene: .; j_gene: TRBJ2-2; abundance: few; v_gene: TRBV9; CDR3nt: TGTGCCAGCAGCGAGGGGGTAGGGGAGCTGTTTTTT; CDR3aa: CASSEGVGELFF
d_gene: .; j_gene: TRBJ1-2; abundance: .; v_gene: TRBV12-3/TRBV12-4; CDR3nt: TGTGCCAGCAGTTTAGAGGGGAGGGATGGCTACACCTTC; CDR3aa: CASSLEGRDGYTF
d_gene: .; j_gene: TRBJ2-4; abundance: .; v_gene: TRBV18; CDR3nt: TGTGCCAGCTCACCAGGACTACTAGCCAAAAACATTCAGTACTTC; CDR3aa: CASSPGLLAKNIQYF
d_gene: TRBD1; j_gene: TRBJ1-2; abundance: .; v_gene: TRBV2; CDR3nt: TGTGCCAGCAGTCCAAAACGGACAGGGAATGGCTACACCTTC; CDR3aa: CASSPKRTGNGYTF
d_gene: TRBD1; j_gene: TRBJ1-2; abundance: few; v_gene: TRBV6-2/TRBV6-3; CDR3nt: TGTGCCAGCAGTCACGCCCCCGGGACAGATGGCTACACCTTC; CDR3aa: CASSHAPGTDGYTF
d_gene: TRBD1; j_gene: TRBJ1-1; abundance: .; v_gene: TRBV5-6; CDR3nt: TGTGCCAGCAGCTTGGGGACAGGGGGTAACACTGAAGCTTTCTTT; CDR3aa: CASSLGTGGNTEAFF
d_gene: TRBD2; j_gene: TRBJ2-1; abundance: .; v_gene: TRBV9; CDR3nt: TGTGCCAGCAGCGGGGGACTAGCGGGAGAGGAGCAGTTCTTC; CDR3aa: CASSGGLAGEEQFF
d_gene: .; j_gene: TRBJ2-2; abundance: .; v_gene: TRBV3-1/TRBV3-2; CDR3nt: TGTGCCAGCAGCCAAGGTCATACTAGCTTGGTGACCGGGGAGCTGTTTTTT; CDR3aa: CASSQGHTSLVTGELFF
d_gene: .; j_gene: TRBJ2-7; abundance: .; v_gene: TRBV4-3; CDR3nt: TGCGCCAGCAGCCGGGGCGGGGCGGCGGTGATGGACGAGCAGTACTTC; CDR3aa: CASSRGGAAVMDEQYF
d_gene: TRBD2; j_gene: TRBJ2-1; abundance: .; v_gene: TRBV19; CDR3nt: TGTGCCAGTAGTTCTAATGGCGGGGGGGCCACTTTGGAACAGTTCTTC; CDR3aa: CASSSNGGGATLEQFF
d_gene: .; j_gene: TRBJ1-2; abundance: .; v_gene: TRBV6-5; CDR3nt: TGTGCCAGCAGTTTCACTGGGGGGAGGGCTAACTATGGCTACACCTTC; CDR3aa: CASSFTGGRANYGYTF
d_gene: TRBD2; j_gene: TRBJ2-3; abundance: .; v_gene: TRBV9; CDR3nt: TGTGCCAGCAGCGCATTAACTAGCGGAGCGGGAGATACGCAGTATTTT; CDR3aa: CASSALTSGAGDTQYF
d_gene: .; j_gene: TRBJ1-1; abundance: .; v_gene: TRBV9; CDR3nt: TGTGCCAGCAGCGCCTCCGCGGGCGACACTGAAGCTTTCTTT; CDR3aa: CASSASAGDTEAFF
d_gene: .; j_gene: TRBJ2-1; abundance: .; v_gene: TRBV13; CDR3nt: TGTGCCAGCAGCTTAAGTGGGAGCTCCTACAATGAGCAGTTCTTC; CDR3aa: CASSLSGSSYNEQFF
d_gene: TRBD2; j_gene: TRBJ2-1; abundance: once; v_gene: TRBV12-5; CDR3nt: TGTGCTAGTGGTTTGGCGGGAGGGCCGCGTGGTGAGCAGTTCTTC; CDR3aa: CASGLAGGPRGEQFF
d_gene: .; j_gene: TRBJ2-7; abundance: .; v_gene: TRBV2; CDR3nt: TGTGCCAGCAGAGCAACCGGGTCTTCCTACGAGCAGTACTTC; CDR3aa: CASRATGSSYEQYF
d_gene: TRBD2; j_gene: TRBJ2-1; abundance: .; v_gene: TRBV7-2; CDR3nt: TGTGCCAGCACCCTAGGACTAGCGGGGTATGAGCAGTTCTTC; CDR3aa: CASTLGLAGYEQFF
d_gene: TRBD2; j_gene: TRBJ2-1; abundance: .; v_gene: TRBV25-1; CDR3nt: TGTGCCAGCAGGGCCAGGACTAGCGTATTCTACAATGAGCAGTTCTTC; CDR3aa: CASRARTSVFYNEQFF
d_gene: .; j_gene: TRBJ2-6; abundance: .; v_gene: TRBV27; CDR3nt: TGTGCCAGCGGGATAGCGACCTCTGGGGCCAACGTCCTGACTTTC; CDR3aa: CASGIATSGANVLTF
d_gene: TRBD1; j_gene: TRBJ1-2; abundance: .; v_gene: TRBV27; CDR3nt: TGTGCCAGCAGTCCGGGACAGGGGGCCTTCTATGGCTACACCTTC; CDR3aa: CASSPGQGAFYGYTF
d_gene: .; j_gene: TRBJ1-3; abundance: .; v_gene: TRBV19; CDR3nt: TGTGCCAGTAGTACTTCTGCGGGAAACACCATATATTTT; CDR3aa: CASSTSAGNTIYF
d_gene: TRBD2; j_gene: TRBJ2-7; abundance: .; v_gene: TRBV5-4; CDR3nt: TGTGCCAGCAGCTTGGGTGGGGCGGGAGTAGCCTACGAGCAGTACTTC; CDR3aa: CASSLGGAGVAYEQYF
d_gene: .; j_gene: TRBJ1-6; abundance: .; v_gene: TRBV18; CDR3nt: TGTGCCAGCTCACCGAGCCGGGAATCACCCCTCCACTTT; CDR3aa: CASSPSRESPLHF
d_gene: TRBD2; j_gene: TRBJ2-7; abundance: .; v_gene: TRBV6-5; CDR3nt: TGTGCCAGCAGTTCCACGACTAGCGGAGCCTACGAGCAGTACTTC; CDR3aa: CASSSTTSGAYEQYF
d_gene: TRBD1; j_gene: TRBJ1-1; abundance: .; v_gene: TRBV11-2; CDR3nt: TGTGCCAGCAGCCCATTACAGGGGGCAACTGAAGCTTTCTTT; CDR3aa: CASSPLQGATEAFF
d_gene: TRBD2; j_gene: TRBJ2-3; abundance: .; v_gene: TRBV7-2; CDR3nt: TGTGCCAGCAGCTCCGGACTAGCGGGGAGCACAGATACGCAGTATTTT; CDR3aa: CASSSGLAGSTDTQYF
d_gene: .; j_gene: TRBJ2-5; abundance: .; v_gene: TRBV6-2/TRBV6-3; CDR3nt: TGTGCCAGCAGTTACTCATCGGGCGGCGGGAAAAAAGAGACCCAGTACTTC; CDR3aa: CASSYSSGGGKKETQYF
d_gene: TRBD1; j_gene: TRBJ1-2; abundance: .; v_gene: TRBV19; CDR3nt: TGTGCCAGTAGCCCTGACAGGGATCGTGGCTACACCTTC; CDR3aa: CASSPDRDRGYTF
d_gene: .; j_gene: TRBJ2-7; abundance: .; v_gene: TRBV13; CDR3nt: TGTGCCAGCAGCTTAGGGTTAGGGGGTTACGAGCAGTACTTC; CDR3aa: CASSLGLGGYEQYF
d_gene: TRBD1; j_gene: TRBJ2-3; abundance: .; v_gene: TRBV5-4; CDR3nt: TGTGCCAGCAGCACCGGGACAGGTACTGAGGATACGCAGTATTTT; CDR3aa: CASSTGTGTEDTQYF
d_gene: TRBD1; j_gene: TRBJ1-5; abundance: .; v_gene: TRBV6-2/TRBV6-3; CDR3nt: TGTGCCAGCAGTTATTCGACAGGGAACAATCAGCCCCAGCATTTT; CDR3aa: CASSYSTGNNQPQHF
d_gene: TRBD2; j_gene: TRBJ2-1; abundance: .; v_gene: TRBV5-3; CDR3nt: TGTGCCAGAAGCTTGGGCGGGAGCGCCCAACAAGGGCAGTTCTTC; CDR3aa: CARSLGGSAQQGQFF
d_gene: TRBD1; j_gene: TRBJ1-2; abundance: .; v_gene: TRBV14; CDR3nt: TGTGCCAGCAGCCAAGATGCCTCCGGGACAGGGGATGGCTACACCTTC; CDR3aa: CASSQDASGTGDGYTF
d_gene: TRBD1; j_gene: TRBJ2-2; abundance: .; v_gene: TRBV11-2; CDR3nt: TGTGCCAGCAGCGCCCTGACAGGGGTTAACACCGGGGAGCTGTTTTTT; CDR3aa: CASSALTGVNTGELFF
d_gene: .; j_gene: TRBJ1-6; abundance: .; v_gene: TRBV7-9; CDR3nt: TGTGCCAGCAGCTTAGCGATTATCCTAAGCTCCTATAATTCACCCCTCCACTTT; CDR3aa: CASSLAIILSSYNSPLHF
d_gene: TRBD1; j_gene: TRBJ2-5; abundance: .; v_gene: TRBV19; CDR3nt: TGTGCCAGTAGTCTCGACAGGGCTCAGGAGACCCAGTACTTC; CDR3aa: CASSLDRAQETQYF
d_gene: TRBD2; j_gene: TRBJ2-1; abundance: few; v_gene: TRBV19; CDR3nt: TGTGCCAGTAGTATCCGAGGACTAGGAAATGAGCAGTTCTTC; CDR3aa: CASSIRGLGNEQFF
d_gene: .; j_gene: TRBJ2-7; abundance: .; v_gene: TRBV4-1; CDR3nt: TGCGCCAGCAGCCCCGGGACACACGAGCAGTACTTC; CDR3aa: CASSPGTHEQYF
d_gene: .; j_gene: TRBJ2-1; abundance: .; v_gene: TRBV4-3; CDR3nt: TGCGCCAGCAGCCAAGCAAGGGGATACAATGAGCAGTTCTTC; CDR3aa: CASSQARGYNEQFF
d_gene: .; j_gene: TRBJ2-1; abundance: .; v_gene: TRBV7-2; CDR3nt: TGTGCCAGCAGCTTAGCGCTCTCAGGGAAGAGTGAGCAGTTCTTC; CDR3aa: CASSLALSGKSEQFF
d_gene: .; j_gene: TRBJ2-5; abundance: .; v_gene: TRBV3-1/TRBV3-2; CDR3nt: TGTGCCAGCAGCCCCCGAGCCCGACAGATTCGGGAGACCCAGTACTTC; CDR3aa: CASSPRARQIRETQYF
d_gene: .; j_gene: TRBJ2-5; abundance: .; v_gene: TRBV24-1; CDR3nt: TGTGCCACCCCCCATCCCAGGGGCCAAGAGACCCAGTACTTC; CDR3aa: CATPHPRGQETQYF
d_gene: .; j_gene: TRBJ2-3; abundance: .; v_gene: TRBV19; CDR3nt: TGTGCCAGTAGTATAATTGGGGGGTCCTTCTCGCCGGGGCCCACACATACGCAGTATTTT; CDR3aa: CASSIIGGSFSPGPTHTQYF
d_gene: .; j_gene: TRBJ1-2; abundance: .; v_gene: TRBV19; CDR3nt: TGTGCCAGTAGTGCTCCAGGGGCTAACTATGGCTACACCTTC; CDR3aa: CASSAPGANYGYTF
d_gene: TRBD1; j_gene: TRBJ1-6; abundance: .; v_gene: TRBV12-5; CDR3nt: TGTGCTAGTGGCCGGGACAGCCAATTCACCCTCCACTTT; CDR3aa: CASGRDSQFTLHF
d_gene: TRBD1; j_gene: TRBJ1-1; abundance: .; v_gene: TRBV18; CDR3nt: TGTGCCAGCTCCGGACAGGGTGAAACTGAAGCTTTCTTT; CDR3aa: CASSGQGETEAFF
d_gene: TRBD1; j_gene: TRBJ2-3; abundance: .; v_gene: TRBV5-4; CDR3nt: TGTGCCAGCAGCTTAAGACAGGGGAGCACAGATACGCAGTATTTT; CDR3aa: CASSLRQGSTDTQYF
d_gene: TRBD1; j_gene: TRBJ2-7; abundance: .; v_gene: TRBV16; CDR3nt: TGTGCCAGCAGCCGCCGACAGGGCAGGGACTACGAGCAGTACTTC; CDR3aa: CASSRRQGRDYEQYF